The T cell receptor (beta chain) under discussion was sequenced for a study of cytomegalovirus exposure and HLA in healthy donors. The V and J ends lost 4 bases and 8 bases, in that order; junction bases with no gene match: 8. The CDR3 covers 15 residues. Germline V gives CDR1 MGHRA, CDR2 YSYEKL. With 60 Vbeta and 13 Jbeta primers, the PCR was carried out. Assay used: immunoSEQ multiplex PCR; TCRdb lists only in-frame clones, some missing. The sample lists about 190,000 clones, around 80% occurring once. Among the donors, all were healthy bone marrow donors. Sequencing was performed on PBMCs. This clonotype originated in a woman in her 40s in good health and CMV-seronegative. The V call is TRBV4-1, the J call TRBJ2-2, with 9 bases identical to TRBD1. The CDR3 reads CASSRDRDGSGELFF. DNA of the CDR3: TGCGCCAGCAGCCGGGACAGGGATGGATCGGGGGAGCTGTTTTTT.